These T cell receptor beta chains were read from a single sample in a study of beta chain features in type 1 diabetes. The method was immunoSEQ multiplex PCR; TCRdb's version includes in-frame clones alone and lacks a portion of them. There are fewer than 350,000 clones in the sample; 14% to 15% occur only once, and around 0.015% lies in the top ten. The source material was naive CD4+ T cells from blood. These TCRs come from a man younger than 30 with type 1 diabetes. The CDR3 runs from the conserved cysteine through the conserved F or W. A D gene is named only where the DNA matches it firmly. Rows give clone size only sometimes, using once, few, many, or a class for an expanded clone.

J gene | clone size | V gene | D gene | CDR3 protein | CDR3 DNA
TRBJ1-4 | few | TRBV29-1 | - | CSVEETGTNEKLFF | TGCAGCGTTGAAGAAACAGGAACTAATGAAAAACTGTTTTTT
TRBJ2-7 | few | TRBV10-3 | TRBD2 | CAIATLAGAREQYF | TGTGCCATCGCCACACTAGCGGGGGCGCGTGAGCAGTACTTC
TRBJ1-1 | - | TRBV30 | - | CAWSTPWATGSSEAFF | TGTGCCTGGAGTACCCCTTGGGCAACAGGGAGCTCTGAAGCTTTCTTT
TRBJ2-4 | - | TRBV5-4 | TRBD1 | CASSPGGDNIQYF | TGTGCCAGCAGCCCAGGGGGCGACAACATTCAGTACTTC
TRBJ1-6 | - | TRBV27 | TRBD1 | CASSLDRASLYNSPLHF | TGTGCCAGCAGTCTGGACAGGGCCTCCCTTTATAATTCACCCCTCCACTTT
TRBJ2-7 | - | TRBV10-3 | TRBD1 | CAIRGPGQGSYEQYF | TGTGCCATCAGGGGCCCGGGACAGGGCTCCTACGAGCAGTACTTC
TRBJ2-7 | - | TRBV5-1 | TRBD1 | CASSLVQGAQYEQYF | TGCGCCAGCAGCTTGGTACAGGGGGCTCAATACGAGCAGTACTTC
TRBJ2-3 | few | TRBV5-1 | - | CASSLAIGQPDTQYF | TGCGCCAGCAGCTTGGCAATAGGACAGCCAGATACGCAGTATTTT
TRBJ2-7 | - | TRBV29-1 | - | CSAEVPGTYEQYF | TGCAGCGCCGAGGTCCCAGGGACCTACGAGCAGTACTTC
TRBJ2-1 | - | TRBV7-6 | TRBD2 | CASSRGLAVYNEQFF | TGTGCCAGCAGCCGGGGACTAGCAGTTTACAATGAGCAGTTCTTC
TRBJ2-1 | few | TRBV28 | - | CASSSRKGNEQFF | TGTGCCAGCAGTTCGCGGAAGGGGAATGAGCAGTTCTTC
TRBJ2-6 | - | TRBV19 | - | CASSIGWGLSGANVLTF | TGTGCCAGTAGTATAGGGTGGGGACTCTCTGGGGCCAACGTCCTGACTTTC
TRBJ2-1 | few | TRBV2 | TRBD2 | CASTRLAGGYEQFF | TGTGCCAGCACTAGGCTAGCGGGAGGGTATGAGCAGTTCTTC
TRBJ2-3 | few | TRBV27 | - | CASSLRYPALTDTQYF | TGTGCCAGCAGTTTAAGATATCCTGCGCTCACAGATACGCAGTATTTT
TRBJ1-2 | - | TRBV7-9 | TRBD1 | CASSLEGTGGARTYGYTF | TGTGCCAGCAGCTTAGAAGGGACAGGGGGCGCGCGGACCTATGGCTACACCTTC
TRBJ1-4 | - | TRBV30 | - | CAWRGDSEKLFF | TGTGCCTGGAGGGGGGACTCTGAAAAACTGTTTTTT
TRBJ2-5 | - | TRBV6-6 | TRBD1 | CASSGLPGQGAATQYF | TGTGCCAGCAGCGGCCTGCCGGGACAGGGGGCCGCGACCCAGTACTTC
TRBJ1-1 | few | TRBV12-5 | TRBD1 | CASGFGQGGEAFF | TGTGCTAGTGGTTTCGGACAGGGAGGTGAAGCTTTCTTT
TRBJ1-2 | few | TRBV5-6 | - | CASSLVAGGYTF | TGTGCCAGCAGCTTGGTAGCGGGGGGCTACACCTTC
TRBJ2-2 | few | TRBV19 | - | CASTEAGELFF | TGTGCCAGTACAGAGGCCGGGGAGCTGTTTTTT